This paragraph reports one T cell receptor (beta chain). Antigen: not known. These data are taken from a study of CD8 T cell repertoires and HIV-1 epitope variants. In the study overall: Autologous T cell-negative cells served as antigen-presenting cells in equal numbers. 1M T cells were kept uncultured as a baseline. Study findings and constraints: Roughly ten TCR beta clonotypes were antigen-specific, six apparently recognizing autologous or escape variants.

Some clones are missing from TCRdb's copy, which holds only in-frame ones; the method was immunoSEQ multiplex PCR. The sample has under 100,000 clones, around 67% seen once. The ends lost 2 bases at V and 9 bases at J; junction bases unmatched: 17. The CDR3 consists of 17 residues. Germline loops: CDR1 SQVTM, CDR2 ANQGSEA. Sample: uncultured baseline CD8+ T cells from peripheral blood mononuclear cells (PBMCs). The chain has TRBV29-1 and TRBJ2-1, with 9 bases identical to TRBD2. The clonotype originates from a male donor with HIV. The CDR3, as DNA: TGCAGCGTTGAAACAACTTCCTCGACTATAGCGGGGGTTGAGCAGTTCTTC. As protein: CSVETTSSTIAGVEQFF.